The present T cell receptor (beta chain) was sequenced within a study of molecular identifiers for immune sequencing clone quantification. Each CDR3 protein gets one entry after TCRdb re-called the PCR reads with MiXCR. The sample consists of approximately 54,000 distinct CDR3 sequences, around 25% of them appearing once. CDR1 is PRHDT and CDR2 is FYEKMQ in the germline V gene (reference sequence). This CDR3 comprises 14 residues. The V and J ends lost 5 bases and 1 base respectively, with 9 bases between them. V usage is TRBV13 and J usage is TRBJ2-4; D call uncertain. The receptor was isolated from a human donor in good health. Some libraries in this study had Jurkat cell RNA spiked in. What was sequenced was naive CD8+ T cells from blood, with Jurkat cell RNA spiked in. Subset here: FACS-sorted CD8+CD4-CCR7+CD45RA+ naive T cells. Here the CDR3 DNA reads TGTGCCAGCAGCCCCCGATTGGCCAAAAACATTCAGTACTTC. Its protein product is CASSPRLAKNIQYF.